This passage covers 9 T cell receptor beta chains from one sample sequenced in a study of control samples from healthy donors and cancer patients. TCRdb's copy holds only in-frame clones and misses some; the assay was immunoSEQ multiplex PCR. The profile shows under 200,000 clones, 75% to 95% of them singletons. The sequencing sample was made of blood. The receptors come from a woman aged 25 to 39 in good health.

Only one count was recorded for this clone. The chain carries TRBV5-4 and TRBJ1-2; no firm D call. The germline CDR1 and CDR2 sequences are SGHNT and YYREEE (reference sequence). This CDR3 is 14 amino acids long. Deletions cut 3 bases from V and 0 bases from J, with 9 bases between. The CDR3 nucleotides are TGTGCCAGCAGCTGGACGGAAGCTAACTATGGCTACACCTTC. This gives the protein CASSWTEANYGYTF.

This chain uses TRBV30 with TRBJ2-3, with TRBD2 as a possible D gene (6 bases). Looked up from germline, CDR1 is GTSNPN and CDR2 is SVGIG (reference sequence). V dropped 0 bases and J dropped 1 base, with 8 bases sitting between them. This CDR3 comprises 14 residues. CDR3 region: CAWSVRGGTDTQYF. The CDR3 DNA is TGTGCCTGGAGTGTACGCGGGGGCACAGATACGCAGTATTTT.

This chain joins TRBV18 and TRBJ1-1; no definite D call. The V end was cut by 6 bases, the J end by 0 bases, with 14 bases between. There are 15 residues in the CDR3. CDR1 is KGHSH and CDR2 is LQKENI in the germline V gene. CDR3 sequence: CASSRVGFMNTEAFF. CDR3 bases: TGTGCCAGCTCCCGGGTCGGATTTATGAACACTGAAGCTTTCTTT.

Worth noting for this clone: Distinct nucleotide sequences in the sample also encode this CDR3. This sequence joins TRBV18 and TRBJ2-3; TRBD1 agrees at 10 bases. Germline loops: CDR1 KGHSH, CDR2 LQKENI. The CDR3 extends over 14 amino acids. V was pared by 3 bases and J by 4 bases, with 1 base of the junction left unmatched. CDR3 coding DNA: TGTGCCAGCTCACCCGGGACAGGGGCAGATACGCAGTATTTT. Translating gives CASSPGTGADTQYF.

The J gene is TRBJ1-6, the V gene TRBV3-1 (or the pseudogene TRBV3-2); TRBD1 might be the D (6 bases). The germline V and J ends were trimmed by 7 bases and 0 bases, with 10 bases remaining between them. The CDR3 sequence is 15 residues long. In germline, CDR1 is LGHDT, CDR2 YNNKEL (reference sequence). CDR3 protein: CASKTGSSYNSPLHF. The CDR3 DNA follows: TGTGCCAGCAAAACAGGGAGCTCCTATAATTCACCCCTCCACTTT.

Comments on this clone: This sample also contains other DNA sequences that code for the same CDR3. The genes are TRBV4-1 and TRBJ1-2; tentatively, D is TRBD1 (6 bases). The CDR3 length is 15 residues. Trimming took 3 bases from V and 0 from J, leaving 11 bases between them. Germline assignment: CDR1 MGHRA and CDR2 YSYEKL. The CDR3 DNA sequence: TGCGCCAGCAGCCAGAGACAGGAACCTAACTATGGCTACACCTTC. Its protein is CASSQRQEPNYGYTF.

This sequence joins TRBV10-3 and TRBJ2-1, with D possibly TRBD2 on 6 matching bases. The germline V gene has CDR1 ENHRY and CDR2 SYGVKD. V shed 6 bases and J shed 7 bases, with 7 bases lying between them. CDR3 length: 11 amino acids. The CDR3 region has the DNA TGTGCCATCAGGGGGGGAAATGAGCAGTTCTTC. Amino acids: CAIRGGNEQFF.

This clone was observed a few times. The chain carries TRBV6-6 and TRBJ2-1; 16 bases map to TRBD2. Per the germline V gene, CDR1 is MNHNY and CDR2 is SVGAGI (reference sequence). This CDR3 contains 15 residues. The V and J ends lost 5 bases and 9 bases, in that order; junction bases with no gene match: 4. The CDR3 DNA sequence: TGTGCCAGCAGTCCTGGGACTAGCGGGGGGGTTGAGCAGTTCTTC. It yields the protein CASSPGTSGGVEQFF.

This clone was recorded a few times. The chain uses TRBV3-1 (or the pseudogene TRBV3-2) and TRBJ2-1; the match to TRBD2 covers 7 bases. Per the germline V gene, CDR1 is LGHDT and CDR2 is YNNKEL (reference sequence). This CDR3 spans 13 amino acids. Losses at the gene ends were 4 bases for V and 9 bases for J; bases not matched to a gene: 6. CDR3: CASSRGGEGEQFF. The CDR3 DNA follows: TGTGCCAGCAGCCGCGGCGGGGAGGGTGAGCAGTTCTTC.